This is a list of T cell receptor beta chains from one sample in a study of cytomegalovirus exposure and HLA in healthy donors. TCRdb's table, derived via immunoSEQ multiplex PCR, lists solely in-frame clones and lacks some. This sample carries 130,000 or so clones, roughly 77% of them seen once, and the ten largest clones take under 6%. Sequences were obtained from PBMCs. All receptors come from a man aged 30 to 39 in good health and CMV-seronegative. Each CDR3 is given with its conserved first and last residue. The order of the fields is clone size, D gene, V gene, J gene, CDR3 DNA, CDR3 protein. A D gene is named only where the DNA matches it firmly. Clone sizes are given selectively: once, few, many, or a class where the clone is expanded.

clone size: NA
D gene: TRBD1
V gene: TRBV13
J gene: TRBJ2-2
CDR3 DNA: TGTGCCAGCAGCCACCCAACCGGGACAGGGAACACCGGGGAGCTGTTTTTT
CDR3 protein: CASSHPTGTGNTGELFF

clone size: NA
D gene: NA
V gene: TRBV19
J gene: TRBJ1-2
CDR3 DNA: TGTGCCAGTAGTGTCCTCCCCCAGGGTGGCTACACCTTC
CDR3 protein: CASSVLPQGGYTF

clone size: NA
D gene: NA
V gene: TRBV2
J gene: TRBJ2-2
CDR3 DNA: TGTGCCAGCAGTGCCCGGACAGACGGGGAGCTGTTTTTT
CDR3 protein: CASSARTDGELFF

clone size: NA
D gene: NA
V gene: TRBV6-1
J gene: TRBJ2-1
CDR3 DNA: TGTGCCAGCAGGGGCCGGGGTTACAATGAGCAGTTCTTC
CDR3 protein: CASRGRGYNEQFF

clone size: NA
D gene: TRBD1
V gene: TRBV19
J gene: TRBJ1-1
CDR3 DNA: TGTGCCAGTAGAGGGGACAGGGGGCTCGGCACTGAAGCTTTCTTT
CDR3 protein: CASRGDRGLGTEAFF

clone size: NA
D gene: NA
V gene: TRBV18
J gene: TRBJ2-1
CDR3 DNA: TGTGCCAGCTCACTGTGGACAGCCGTCACCTACAATGAGCAGTTCTTC
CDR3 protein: CASSLWTAVTYNEQFF

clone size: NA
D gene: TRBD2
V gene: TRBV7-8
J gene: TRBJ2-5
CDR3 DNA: TGTGCCAGCAGCTTAGAACTGAGTCTAGCGGAAGAGACCCAGTACTTC
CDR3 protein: CASSLELSLAEETQYF

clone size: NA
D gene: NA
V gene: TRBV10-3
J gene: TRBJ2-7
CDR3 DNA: TGTGCCATCAGTGAGGGCGGGTGGCAGTACTTC
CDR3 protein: CAISEGGWQYF

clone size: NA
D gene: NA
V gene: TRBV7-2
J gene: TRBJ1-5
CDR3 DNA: TGTGCCAGCAGCTTAGTGGGAGGGGGCAATCAGCCCCAGCATTTT
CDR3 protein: CASSLVGGGNQPQHF

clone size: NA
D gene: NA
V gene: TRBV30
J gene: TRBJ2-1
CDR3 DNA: TGTGCCTGGGCTAGAAAGTACTACAATGAGCAGTTCTTC
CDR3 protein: CAWARKYYNEQFF

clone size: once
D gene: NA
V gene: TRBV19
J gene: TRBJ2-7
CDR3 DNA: TGTGCCAGCCGTGGGGCAGCCCCTTACGAGCAGTACTTC
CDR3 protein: CASRGAAPYEQYF

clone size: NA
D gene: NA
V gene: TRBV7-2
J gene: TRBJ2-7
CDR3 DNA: TGTGCCAGCAGCTTAGCGGGCCAGTACGAGCAGTACTTC
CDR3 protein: CASSLAGQYEQYF

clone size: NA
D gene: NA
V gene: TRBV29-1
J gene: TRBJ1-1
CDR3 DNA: TGCAGCGTTGACAGGGGTGGCACTGAAGCTTTCTTT
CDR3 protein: CSVDRGGTEAFF

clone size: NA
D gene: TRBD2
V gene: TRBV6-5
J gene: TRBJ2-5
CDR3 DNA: TGTGCCAGCAGTTATTCTAGCGGACAAGAGACCCAGTACTTC
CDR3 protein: CASSYSSGQETQYF

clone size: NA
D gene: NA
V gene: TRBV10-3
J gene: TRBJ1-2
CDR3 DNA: TGTGCCATCAGTGAAGACAGCCGATACTATGGCTACACCTTC
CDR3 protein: CAISEDSRYYGYTF

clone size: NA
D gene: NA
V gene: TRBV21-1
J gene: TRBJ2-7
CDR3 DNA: TGTGCCAGCCCCGAGGAGCAGTACTTC
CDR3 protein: CASPEEQYF

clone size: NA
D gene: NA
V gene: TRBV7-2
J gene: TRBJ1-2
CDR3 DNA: TGTGCCAGCAGCTTATTGACAGCCTATGGCTACACCTTC
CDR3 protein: CASSLLTAYGYTF

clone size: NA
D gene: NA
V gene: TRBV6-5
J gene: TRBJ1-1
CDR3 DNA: TGTGCCAGCAGTGACAGATACACTGAAGCTTTCTTT
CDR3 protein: CASSDRYTEAFF

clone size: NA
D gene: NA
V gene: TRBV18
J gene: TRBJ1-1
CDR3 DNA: TGTGCCAGCTCACCCCCGGGGGACACTGAAGCTTTCTTT
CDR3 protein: CASSPPGDTEAFF

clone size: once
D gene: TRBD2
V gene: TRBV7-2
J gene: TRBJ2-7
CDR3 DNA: TGTGCCAGCAGTAACTACGCGGGAGGATCCTACGAGCAGTACTTC
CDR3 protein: CASSNYAGGSYEQYF

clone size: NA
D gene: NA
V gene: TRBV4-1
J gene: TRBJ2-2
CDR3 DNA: TGCGCCAGCAGCCCCCTCGGTGCCGCGGGCGGGGAGCTGTTTTTT
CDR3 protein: CASSPLGAAGGELFF

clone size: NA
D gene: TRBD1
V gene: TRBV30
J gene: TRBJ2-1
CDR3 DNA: TGTGGCTGGGGAAGGGGGCATAATGAGCAGTTCTTC
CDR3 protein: CGWGRGHNEQFF

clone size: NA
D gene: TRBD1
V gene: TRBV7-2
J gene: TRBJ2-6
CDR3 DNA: TGTGCCAGCAGCGGTACAGGGGACTCTGGGGCCAACGTCCTGACTTTC
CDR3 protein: CASSGTGDSGANVLTF

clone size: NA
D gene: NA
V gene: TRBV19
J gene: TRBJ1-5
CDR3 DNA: TGTGCCAGTAGTGACAGGACCAACAATCAGCCCCAGCATTTT
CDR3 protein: CASSDRTNNQPQHF

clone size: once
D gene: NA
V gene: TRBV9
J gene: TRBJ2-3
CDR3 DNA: TGTGCCAGCACCCAATCCACCAGGGGAGATACGCAGTATTTT
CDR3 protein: CASTQSTRGDTQYF

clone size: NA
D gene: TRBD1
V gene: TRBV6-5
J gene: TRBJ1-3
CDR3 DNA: TGTGCCAGCAGTTCCGGGACAGCCTGGGGCACCATATATTTT
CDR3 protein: CASSSGTAWGTIYF

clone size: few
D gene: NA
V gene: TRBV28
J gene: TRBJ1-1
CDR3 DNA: TGTGCCAGCAGTCTCCCACTTGGGGCCACTGAAGCTTTCTTT
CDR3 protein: CASSLPLGATEAFF

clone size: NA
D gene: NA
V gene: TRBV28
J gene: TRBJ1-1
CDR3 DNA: TGTGCCAGCAGGACGGGACACAATGAAGCTTTCTTT
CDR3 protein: CASRTGHNEAFF

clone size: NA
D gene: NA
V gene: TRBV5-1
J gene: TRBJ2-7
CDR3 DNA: TGCGCCAGCAGCTCCTGGACAAGGAGCTCCTACGAGCAGTACTTC
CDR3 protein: CASSSWTRSSYEQYF

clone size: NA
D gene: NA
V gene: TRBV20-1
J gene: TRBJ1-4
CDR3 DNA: TGCAGTGGGGGAGTGGGGGAAAAACTGTTTTTT
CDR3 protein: CSGGVGEKLFF

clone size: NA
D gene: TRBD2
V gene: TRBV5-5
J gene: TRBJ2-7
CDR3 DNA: TGTGCCAGCAGCACGCTAGCGGGGTTCTCCTACGAGCAGTACTTC
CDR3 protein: CASSTLAGFSYEQYF

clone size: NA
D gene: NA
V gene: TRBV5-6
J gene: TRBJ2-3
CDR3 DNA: TGTGCCAGCAGCTCATCTCGGGGGTACCGGGCCCCAGATACGCAGTATTTT
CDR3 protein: CASSSSRGYRAPDTQYF

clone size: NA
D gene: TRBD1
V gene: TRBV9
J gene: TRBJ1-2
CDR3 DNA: TGTGCCAGCAGCGTACCCAGGACAGGGGGCTACTATGGCTACACCTTC
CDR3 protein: CASSVPRTGGYYGYTF